This T cell receptor beta chain was retrieved from a study of HIV-infected children after antiretroviral therapy interruption. The overall study: Children had CD4+ above 500, viral load below 50 copies/ml, either treatment arm. Weeks 0, 12, interruption end (24 or 48), and about 3 years post-study gave interruption-arm samples. In continuous treatment, analyzed samples were from weeks 0, 48 and 150.

Trimming cost V 2 bases and J 2 bases; bases outside gene matches: 6. Germline values: CDR1 LGHDT, CDR2 YNNKEL (reference sequence). This CDR3 has 16 amino acids. This clonotype was detected many times. Its antigen is undetermined. The treatment here: PENTA 11 planned treatment interruption arm or continuous ART arm. Notes on the study in general: Naive CD4+ sequences overlapped less between time points once interruption began.

The TCR library was built from RNA with a 3' RACE protocol and unique molecular identifiers. TCRdb redid the calling of the 3' RACE reads with MiXCR, one entry per CDR3 protein. The data contain some 15,000 distinct CDR3 sequences, roughly 3.5% of them seen just once; the ten biggest clones take up about 4.8%. This specimen consisted of CD45RA+ CD4+ T cells from PBMCs, obtained from a donor given antiretroviral therapy, either interrupted or continuous. As for subset: naive CD4+ CD45RA+ CD45RO- T cells. The clonotype comes from a child under 18 with HIV. This sequence joins TRBV3-1 and TRBJ2-4; TRBD2 matches at 7 bases. The DNA for the CDR3 is TGTGCCAGCAGCCAACTCTCAGCGGGGTCCAAAAACATTCAGTACTTC. This sequence encodes CASSQLSAGSKNIQYF.